The 4 T cell receptor beta chains below come from one sample, sequenced in a study of T-cell memory formation after mild COVID-19. TCRdb recomputed calls from the 5' RACE reads with MiXCR, one row per CDR3 protein. This table has 350,000 to 500,000 distinct CDR3 sequences, less than 25% appearing once. Source material: PBMCs or a T cell subset sorted from them (not recorded which). The receptors were gathered from an adult woman who had mild COVID-19 (a few samples of this study predate the infection). Cell type and time point are not known.

This clonotype was counted only a few times. The chain combines TRBV4-3 with TRBJ2-3, with 8 bases fitting TRBD2. CDR1 is LGHNA, CDR2 YSLEER, per germline. This CDR3 spans 18 amino acids. J gave up 5 bases and V 1 base, and 14 bases lay outside the gene matches. CDR3 protein: CASSQVGDGRAEGDTQYF. The CDR3 DNA is TGCGCCAGCAGCCAAGTAGGTGACGGGAGGGCCGAAGGAGATACGCAGTATTTT.

This clonotype has only a few counts. The genes are TRBV12-3 or TRBV12-4 and TRBJ2-3; the match to TRBD2 covers 7 bases. CDR3 length: 14 amino acids. Unmatched junction bases numbered 1, after V lost 4 bases and J lost 0 bases. DNA of the CDR3: TGTGCCAGCAGTTGGGGGGGTAGCACAGATACGCAGTATTTT. Translating it yields CASSWGGSTDTQYF.

This clonotype was detected ten times or more. One junction end does not reproduce the germline sequence, and a read error may be involved. The chain combines TRBV20-1 with TRBJ2-3; 12 bases match TRBD2. The CDR3 covers 11 residues. The germline V gene has CDR1 DFQATT and CDR2 SNEGSKA (reference sequence). CDR3 sequence reads: CSAKGLAGLRF. CDR3 in DNA: TGCAGTGCGAAAGGACTAGCGGGACTTCGTTTT.

The chain is built from TRBV5-4 and TRBJ1-2; D gene ambiguous. V was trimmed by 2 bases and J by 6 bases, leaving 8 bases between them. Germline V gene data show CDR1 as SGHNT and CDR2 as YYREEE (reference sequence). This CDR3 spans 12 amino acids. The CDR3 nucleotides read TGTGCCAGCAGCTTTGACAACGATGGCTACACCTTC. It encodes CASSFDNDGYTF. Full variable domain (rest looked up from reference TRBV5-4 and TRBJ1-2): ETGVTQSPTHLIKTRGQQVTLRCSSQSGHNTVSWYQQALGQGPQFIFQYYREEENGRGNFPPRFSGLQFPNYSSELNVNALELDDSALYLCASSFDNDGYTFGSGTRLTVV.